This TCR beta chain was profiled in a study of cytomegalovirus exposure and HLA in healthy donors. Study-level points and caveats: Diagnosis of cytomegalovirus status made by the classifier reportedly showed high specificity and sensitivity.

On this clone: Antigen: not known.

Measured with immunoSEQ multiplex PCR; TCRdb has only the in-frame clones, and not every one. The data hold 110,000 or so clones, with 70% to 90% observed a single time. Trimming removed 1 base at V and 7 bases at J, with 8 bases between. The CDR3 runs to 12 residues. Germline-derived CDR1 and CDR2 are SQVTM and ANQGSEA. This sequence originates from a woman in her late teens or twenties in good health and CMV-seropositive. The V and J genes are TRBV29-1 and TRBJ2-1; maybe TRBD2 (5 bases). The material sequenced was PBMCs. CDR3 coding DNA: TGCAGCGTTGAAGGACTACCGAATGAGCAGTTCTTC. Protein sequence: CSVEGLPNEQFF.